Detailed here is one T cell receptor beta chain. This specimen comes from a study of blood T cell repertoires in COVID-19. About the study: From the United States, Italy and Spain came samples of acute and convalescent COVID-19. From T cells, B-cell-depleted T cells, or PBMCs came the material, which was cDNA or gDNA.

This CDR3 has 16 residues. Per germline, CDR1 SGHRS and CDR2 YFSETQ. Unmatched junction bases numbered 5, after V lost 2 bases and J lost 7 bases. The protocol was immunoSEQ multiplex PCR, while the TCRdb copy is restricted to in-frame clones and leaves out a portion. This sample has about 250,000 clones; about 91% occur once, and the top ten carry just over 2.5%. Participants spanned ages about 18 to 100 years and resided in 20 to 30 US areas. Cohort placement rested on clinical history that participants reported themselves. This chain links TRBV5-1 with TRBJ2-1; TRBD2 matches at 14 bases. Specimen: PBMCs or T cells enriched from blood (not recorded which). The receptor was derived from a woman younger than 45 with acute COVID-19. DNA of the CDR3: TGCGCCAGCAGCTTCTCCGGGACTAGCGGGGGAAATGAGCAGTTCTTC. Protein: CASSFSGTSGGNEQFF.